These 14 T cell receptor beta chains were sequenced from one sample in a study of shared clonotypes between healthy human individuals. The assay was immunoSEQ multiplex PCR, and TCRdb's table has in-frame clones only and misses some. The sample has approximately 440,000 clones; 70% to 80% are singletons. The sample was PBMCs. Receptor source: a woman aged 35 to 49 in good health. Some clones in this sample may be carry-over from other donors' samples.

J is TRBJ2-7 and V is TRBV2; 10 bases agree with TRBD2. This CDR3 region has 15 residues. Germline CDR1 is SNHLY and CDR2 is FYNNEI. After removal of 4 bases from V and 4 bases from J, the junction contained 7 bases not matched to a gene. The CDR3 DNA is TGTGCCAGCAGTGTAGGACTAGCGGACACTTACGAGCAGTACTTC. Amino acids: CASSVGLADTYEQYF.

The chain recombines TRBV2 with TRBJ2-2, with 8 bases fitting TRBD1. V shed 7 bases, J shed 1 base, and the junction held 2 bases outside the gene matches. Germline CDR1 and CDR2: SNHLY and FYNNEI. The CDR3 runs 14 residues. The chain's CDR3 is CASIGTGNTGELFF. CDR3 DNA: TGTGCCAGCATTGGGACAGGGAACACCGGGGAGCTGTTTTTT.

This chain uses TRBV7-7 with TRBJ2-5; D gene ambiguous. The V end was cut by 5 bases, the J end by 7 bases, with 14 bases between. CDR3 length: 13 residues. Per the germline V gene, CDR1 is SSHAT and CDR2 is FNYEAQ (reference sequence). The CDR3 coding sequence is TGTGCCAGCAGCGCAAGAATAAAGGGGACCCAGTACTTC. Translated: CASSARIKGTQYF.

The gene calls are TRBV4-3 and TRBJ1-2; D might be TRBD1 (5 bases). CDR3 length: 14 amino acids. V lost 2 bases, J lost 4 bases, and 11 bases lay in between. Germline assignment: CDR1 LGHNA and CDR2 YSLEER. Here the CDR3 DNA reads TGCGCCAGCAGCCAATCGAGGGGAGGCTATGGCTACACCTTC. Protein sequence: CASSQSRGGYGYTF.

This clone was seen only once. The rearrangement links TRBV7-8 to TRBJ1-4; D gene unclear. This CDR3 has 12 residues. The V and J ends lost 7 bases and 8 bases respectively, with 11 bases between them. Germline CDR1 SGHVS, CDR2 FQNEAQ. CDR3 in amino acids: CASTHGQEKLFF. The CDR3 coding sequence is TGTGCCAGCACCCACGGGCAGGAAAAACTGTTTTTT.

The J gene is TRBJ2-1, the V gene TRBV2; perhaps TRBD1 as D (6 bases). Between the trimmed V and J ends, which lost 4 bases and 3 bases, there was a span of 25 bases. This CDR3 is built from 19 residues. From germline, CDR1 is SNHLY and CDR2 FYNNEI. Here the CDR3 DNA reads TGTGCCAGCAGTGGCCAGGGGTGGGAGAGAGGCCCGATCTACAATGAGCAGTTCTTC. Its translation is CASSGQGWERGPIYNEQFF.

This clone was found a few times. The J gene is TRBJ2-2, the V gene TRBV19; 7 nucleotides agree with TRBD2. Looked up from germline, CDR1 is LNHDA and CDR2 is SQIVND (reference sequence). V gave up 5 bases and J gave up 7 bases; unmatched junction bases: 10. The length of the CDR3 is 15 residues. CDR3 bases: TGTGCCAGTAGTCAATACCCGAGCGGGATCGGGGAGCTGTTTTTT. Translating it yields CASSQYPSGIGELFF.

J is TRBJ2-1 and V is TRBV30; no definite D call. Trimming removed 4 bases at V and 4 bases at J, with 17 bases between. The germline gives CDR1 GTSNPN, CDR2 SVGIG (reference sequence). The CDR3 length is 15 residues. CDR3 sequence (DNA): TGTGCCTGGAAGAGGCTTCTACATGCGTACAATGAGCAGTTCTTC. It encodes CAWKRLLHAYNEQFF. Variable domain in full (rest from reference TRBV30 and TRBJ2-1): SQTIHQWPATLVQPVGSPLSLECTVEGTSNPNLYWYRQAAGRGLQLLFYSVGIGQISSEVPQNLSASRPQDRQFILSSKKLLLSDSGFYLCAWKRLLHAYNEQFFGPGTRLTVL.

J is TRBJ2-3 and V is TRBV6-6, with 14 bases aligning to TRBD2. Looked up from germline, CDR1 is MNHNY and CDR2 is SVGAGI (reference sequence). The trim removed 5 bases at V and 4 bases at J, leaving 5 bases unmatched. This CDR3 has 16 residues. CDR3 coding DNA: TGTGCCAGCAGTCACCCGGGACTAGCGGGGGCAGATACGCAGTATTTT. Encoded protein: CASSHPGLAGADTQYF.

The CDR3 loop is CASVRDYSGNTIYF. For the CDR3, the DNA is TGTGCCAGCGTCAGGGATTACTCTGGAAACACCATATATTTT. The rearrangement joins TRBV28 to TRBJ1-3; the D gene is possibly TRBD1 (5 bases). There are 14 residues in the CDR3. V lost 8 bases and J 0 bases, leaving 11 bases between the germline ends. The germline CDR1 and CDR2 sequences are MDHEN and SYDVKM.

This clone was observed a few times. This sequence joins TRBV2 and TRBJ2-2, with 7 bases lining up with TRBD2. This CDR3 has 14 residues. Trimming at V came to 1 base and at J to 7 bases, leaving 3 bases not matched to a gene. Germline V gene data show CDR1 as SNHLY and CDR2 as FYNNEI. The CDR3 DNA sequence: TGTGCCAGCAGTGAAGGGACTAGTCGCGGGGAGCTGTTTTTT. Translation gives CASSEGTSRGELFF.

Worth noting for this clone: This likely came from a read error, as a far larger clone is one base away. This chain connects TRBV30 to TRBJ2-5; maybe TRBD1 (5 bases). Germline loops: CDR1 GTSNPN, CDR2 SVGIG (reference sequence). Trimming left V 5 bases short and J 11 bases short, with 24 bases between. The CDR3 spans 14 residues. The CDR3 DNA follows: TGTGCCTGGTCCCCGAGGACACCTACCTACAAGCAGTACTTC. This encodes CAWSPRTPTYKQYF. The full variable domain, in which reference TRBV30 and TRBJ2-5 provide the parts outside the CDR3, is SQTIHQWPATLVQPVGSPLSLECTVEGTSNPNLYWYRQAAGRGLQLLFYSVGIGQISSEVPQNLSASRPQDRQFILSSKKLLLSDSGFYLCAWSPRTPTYKQYFGPGTRLLVL.

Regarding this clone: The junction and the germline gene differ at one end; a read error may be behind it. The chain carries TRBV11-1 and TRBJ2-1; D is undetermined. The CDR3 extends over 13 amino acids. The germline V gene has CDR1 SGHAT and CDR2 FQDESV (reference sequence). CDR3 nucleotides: TGTGCCAGCAGCTTAGGGCGGTACAATGGGCAGTTCTTC. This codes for CASSLGRYNGQFF.

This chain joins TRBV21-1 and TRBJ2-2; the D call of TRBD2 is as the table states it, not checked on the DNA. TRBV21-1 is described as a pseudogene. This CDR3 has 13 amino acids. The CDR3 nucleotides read TGTGCCAGCAGGGTAGAGCCCCCCGGGGAGCTGTTTTTT. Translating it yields CASRVEPPGELFF.